This T cell receptor beta chain is from a study of control samples from healthy donors and cancer patients (dated by TCRdb to between 2020 and 2021). Library preparation was by the immunoSEQ multiplex PCR assay. The table was pulled from immuneACCESS by TCRdb, which kept in-frame rearrangements only. Such tables lose some clones; where checked, under half of the loss comes from unresolved V genes, and the rest has no known cause. The sample table contains tens of thousands of clones; only one count was recorded for approximately 90% of them. The ten largest account for approximately 1.5% of the sample. Worth noting for this clone: Its specific antigen is unknown. Base qualities are not recorded, but no much larger clone differs from it by a single base.

Trimming at the junction amounts to 3 bases on V and 0 bases on J, and the germline ends lie 6 bases apart. The CDR3 contains 14 residues, cysteine and phenylalanine counted. Of all the DNA, just the CDR3 is kept, 42 bases in frame from base 1. CDR1 and CDR2 are read off the germline V gene as MDHEN and SYDVKM. This sequence was found in a woman aged 40 to 50 with lung cancer. The sequenced sample consisted of PBMCs. The receptor chain draws on TRBV28 and TRBJ1-3; a confident D gene designation cannot be given. The DNA reads as follows: TGTGCCAGCAGTTTCGACATCTCTGGAAACACCATATATTTT. The translation is CASSFDISGNTIYF.